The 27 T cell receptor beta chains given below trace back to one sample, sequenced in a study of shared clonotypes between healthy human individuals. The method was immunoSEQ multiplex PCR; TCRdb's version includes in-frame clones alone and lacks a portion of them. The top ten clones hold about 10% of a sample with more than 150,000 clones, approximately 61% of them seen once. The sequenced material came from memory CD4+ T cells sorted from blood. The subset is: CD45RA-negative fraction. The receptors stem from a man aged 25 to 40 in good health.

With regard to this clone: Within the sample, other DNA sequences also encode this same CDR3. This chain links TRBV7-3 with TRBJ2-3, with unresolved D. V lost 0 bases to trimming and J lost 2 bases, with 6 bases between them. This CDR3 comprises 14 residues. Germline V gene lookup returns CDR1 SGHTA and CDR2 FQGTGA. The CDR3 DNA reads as TGTGCCAGCAGCTTAACAGGGTCCACAGATACGCAGTATTTT. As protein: CASSLTGSTDTQYF.

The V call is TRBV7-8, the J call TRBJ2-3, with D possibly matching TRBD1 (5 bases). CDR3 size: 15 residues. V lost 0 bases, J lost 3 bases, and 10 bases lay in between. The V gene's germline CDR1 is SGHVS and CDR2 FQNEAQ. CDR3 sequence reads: CASSLAQGLTDTQYF. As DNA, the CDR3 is TGTGCCAGCAGCTTAGCGCAGGGTTTAACAGATACGCAGTATTTT.

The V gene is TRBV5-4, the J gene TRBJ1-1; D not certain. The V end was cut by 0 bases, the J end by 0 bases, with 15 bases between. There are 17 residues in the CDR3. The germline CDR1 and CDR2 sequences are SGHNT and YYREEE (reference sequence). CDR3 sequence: CASSLDVTRRMNTEAFF. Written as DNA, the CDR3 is TGTGCCAGCAGCTTGGACGTAACCCGGCGTATGAACACTGAAGCTTTCTTT.

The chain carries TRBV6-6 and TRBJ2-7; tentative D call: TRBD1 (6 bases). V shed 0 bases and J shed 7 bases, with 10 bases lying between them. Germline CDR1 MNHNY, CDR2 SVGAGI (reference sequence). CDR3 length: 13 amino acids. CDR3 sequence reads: CASSYSIQGEQYF. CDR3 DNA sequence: TGTGCCAGCAGTTACTCGATACAGGGTGAGCAGTACTTC.

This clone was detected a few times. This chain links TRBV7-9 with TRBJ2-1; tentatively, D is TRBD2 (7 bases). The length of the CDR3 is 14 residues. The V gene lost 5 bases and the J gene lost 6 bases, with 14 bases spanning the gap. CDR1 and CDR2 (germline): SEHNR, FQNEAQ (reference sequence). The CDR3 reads CASSRGAGLNEQFF. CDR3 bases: TGTGCCAGCAGCCGGGGGGCGGGTCTCAATGAGCAGTTCTTC.

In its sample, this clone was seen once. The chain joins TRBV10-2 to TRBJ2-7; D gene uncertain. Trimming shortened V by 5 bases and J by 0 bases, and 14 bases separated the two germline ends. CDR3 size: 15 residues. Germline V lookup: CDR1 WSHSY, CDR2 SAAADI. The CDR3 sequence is CASSLYPGSSYEQYF. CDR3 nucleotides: TGCGCCAGCAGTCTATACCCGGGCAGCTCCTACGAGCAGTACTTC.

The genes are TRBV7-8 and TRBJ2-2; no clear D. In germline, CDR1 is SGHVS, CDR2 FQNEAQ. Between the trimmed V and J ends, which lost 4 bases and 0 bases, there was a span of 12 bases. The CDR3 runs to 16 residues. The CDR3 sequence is CASSSTAPANTGELFF. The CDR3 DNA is TGTGCCAGCAGCTCCACAGCCCCCGCGAACACCGGGGAGCTGTTTTTT. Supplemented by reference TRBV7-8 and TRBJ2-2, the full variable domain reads GAGVSQSPRYKVAKRGQDVALRCDPISGHVSLFWYQQALGQGPEFLTYFQNEAQLDKSGLPSDRFFAERPEGSVSTLKIQRTQQEDSAVYLCASSSTAPANTGELFFGEGSRLTVL.

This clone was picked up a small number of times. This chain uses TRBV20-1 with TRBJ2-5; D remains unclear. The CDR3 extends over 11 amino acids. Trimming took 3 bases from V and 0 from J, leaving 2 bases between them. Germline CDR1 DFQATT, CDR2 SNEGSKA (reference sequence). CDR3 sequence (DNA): TGCAGTGCTAGTAACCAAGAGACCCAGTACTTC. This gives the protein CSASNQETQYF.

The CDR3 sequence is CASSLYRGQDSGANVLTF. CDR3 coding DNA: TGTGCCAGCAGCTTGTACAGGGGGCAAGACTCTGGGGCCAACGTCCTGACTTTC. V gene TRBV7-9 combines with J gene TRBJ2-6; 9 nucleotides match TRBD1. Germline CDR1 and CDR2: SEHNR and FQNEAQ (reference sequence). There are 18 residues in the CDR3. J was trimmed by 0 bases and V by 3 bases; bases with no gene match: 6.

The DNA of the CDR3 is TGTGCCAGCAGCTCGGGACGACAATCCACAGATACGCAGTATTTT. Its protein product is CASSSGRQSTDTQYF. The chain combines TRBV5-5 with TRBJ2-3; D tentatively reads TRBD1 or TRBD2 (5 bases each). V lost 3 bases and J 2 bases, leaving 13 bases between the germline ends. The CDR3 spans 15 residues. Germline lookup yields CDR1 SGHKS and CDR2 YYEKEE (reference sequence).

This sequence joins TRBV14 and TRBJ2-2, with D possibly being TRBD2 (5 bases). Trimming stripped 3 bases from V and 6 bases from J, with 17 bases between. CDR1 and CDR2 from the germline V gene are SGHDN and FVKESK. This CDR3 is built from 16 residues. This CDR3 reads CASSHFVGVSAGELFF. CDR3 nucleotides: TGTGCCAGCAGCCATTTTGTGGGAGTATCCGCCGGGGAGCTGTTTTTT.

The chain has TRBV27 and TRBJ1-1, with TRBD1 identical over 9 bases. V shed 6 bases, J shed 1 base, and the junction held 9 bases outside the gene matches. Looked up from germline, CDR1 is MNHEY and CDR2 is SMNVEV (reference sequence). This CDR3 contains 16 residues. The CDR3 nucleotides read TGTGCCAGCAGCCAGAGGGACAGGGACCCGAACACTGAAGCTTTCTTT. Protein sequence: CASSQRDRDPNTEAFF.

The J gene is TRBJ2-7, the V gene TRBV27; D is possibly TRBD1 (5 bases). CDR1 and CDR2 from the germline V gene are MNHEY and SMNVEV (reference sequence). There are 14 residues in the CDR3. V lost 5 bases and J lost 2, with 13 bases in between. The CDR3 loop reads CASSRSRAAYEQYF. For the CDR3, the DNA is TGTGCCAGCAGTAGATCCAGGGCAGCCTACGAGCAGTACTTC.

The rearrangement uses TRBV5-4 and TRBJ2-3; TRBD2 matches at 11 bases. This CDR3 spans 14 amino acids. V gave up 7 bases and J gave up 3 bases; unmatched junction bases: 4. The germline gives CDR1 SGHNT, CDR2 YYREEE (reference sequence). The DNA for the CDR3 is TGTGCCAGCGGACTAGCGGGTCGGACAGATACGCAGTATTTT. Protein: CASGLAGRTDTQYF. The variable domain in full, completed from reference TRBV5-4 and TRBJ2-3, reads ETGVTQSPTHLIKTRGQQVTLRCSSQSGHNTVSWYQQALGQGPQFIFQYYREEENGRGNFPPRFSGLQFPNYSSELNVNALELDDSALYLCASGLAGRTDTQYFGPGTRLTVL.

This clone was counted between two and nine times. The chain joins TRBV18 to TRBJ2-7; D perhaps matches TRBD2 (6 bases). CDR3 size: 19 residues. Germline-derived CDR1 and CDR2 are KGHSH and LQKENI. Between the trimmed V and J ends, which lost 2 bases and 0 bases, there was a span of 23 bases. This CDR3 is CASSPRVVGAGKVSYEQYF. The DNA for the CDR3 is TGTGCCAGCTCACCAAGAGTAGTAGGCGCGGGAAAGGTCTCCTACGAGCAGTACTTC.

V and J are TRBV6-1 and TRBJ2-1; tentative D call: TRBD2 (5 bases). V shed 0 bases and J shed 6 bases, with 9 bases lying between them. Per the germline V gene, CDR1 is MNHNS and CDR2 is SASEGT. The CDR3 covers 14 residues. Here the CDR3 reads CASSEARGVNEQFF. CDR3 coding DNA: TGTGCCAGCAGTGAAGCCCGGGGTGTCAATGAGCAGTTCTTC.

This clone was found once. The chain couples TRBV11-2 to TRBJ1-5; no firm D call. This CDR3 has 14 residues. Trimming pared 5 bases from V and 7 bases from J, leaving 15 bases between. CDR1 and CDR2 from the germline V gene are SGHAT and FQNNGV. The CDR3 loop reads CASSLNSVGQPQHF. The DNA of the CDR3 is TGTGCCAGCAGCCTTAACAGTGTCGGACAGCCCCAGCATTTT.

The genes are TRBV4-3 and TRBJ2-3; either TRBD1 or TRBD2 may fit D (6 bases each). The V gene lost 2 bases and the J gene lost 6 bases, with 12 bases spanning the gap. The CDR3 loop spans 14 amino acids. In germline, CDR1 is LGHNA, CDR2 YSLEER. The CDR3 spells CASSQRQEGDTQYF. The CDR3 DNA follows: TGCGCCAGCAGCCAAAGACAGGAGGGGGATACGCAGTATTTT.

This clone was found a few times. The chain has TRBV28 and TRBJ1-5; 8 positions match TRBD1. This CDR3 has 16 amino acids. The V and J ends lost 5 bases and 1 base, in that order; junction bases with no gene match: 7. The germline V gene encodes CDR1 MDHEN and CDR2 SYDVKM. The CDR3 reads CASSITGGMSNQPQHF. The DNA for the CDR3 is TGTGCCAGCAGTATTACAGGGGGGATGAGCAATCAGCCCCAGCATTTT.

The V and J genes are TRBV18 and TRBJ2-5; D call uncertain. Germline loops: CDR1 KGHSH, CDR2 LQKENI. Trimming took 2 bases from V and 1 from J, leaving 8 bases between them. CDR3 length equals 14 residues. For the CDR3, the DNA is TGTGCCAGCTCACCAGACACCTTCCAAGAGACCCAGTACTTC. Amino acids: CASSPDTFQETQYF.

In DNA form, the CDR3 reads TGTGCCAGCAGCTCCGTAGCGGGAGCCAGGGAGCAGTACTTC. Protein sequence: CASSSVAGAREQYF. The chain employs TRBV7-2 and TRBJ2-7; 9 nucleotides match TRBD2. Germline-derived CDR1 and CDR2 are SGHTA and FQGNSA. The V gene end was trimmed by 4 bases and the J gene end by 7 bases; junction bases not matched to a gene: 8. The CDR3 extends over 14 amino acids.

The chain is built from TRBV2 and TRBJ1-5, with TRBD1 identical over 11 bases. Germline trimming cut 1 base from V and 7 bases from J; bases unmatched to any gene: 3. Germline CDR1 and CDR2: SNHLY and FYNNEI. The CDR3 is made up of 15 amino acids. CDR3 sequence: CASSEGTGGRQPQHF. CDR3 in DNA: TGTGCCAGCAGTGAAGGGACAGGGGGCCGACAGCCCCAGCATTTT. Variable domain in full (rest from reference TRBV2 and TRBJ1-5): EPEVTQTPSHQVTQMGQEVILRCVPISNHLYFYWYRQILGQKVEFLVSFYNNEISEKSEIFDDQFSVERPDGSNFTLKIRSTKLEDSAMYFCASSEGTGGRQPQHFGDGTRLSIL.

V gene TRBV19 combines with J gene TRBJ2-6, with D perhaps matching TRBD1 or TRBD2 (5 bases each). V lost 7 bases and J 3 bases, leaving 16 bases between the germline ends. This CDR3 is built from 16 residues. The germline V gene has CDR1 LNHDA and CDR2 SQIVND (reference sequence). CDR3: CASTGQGGFGANVLTF. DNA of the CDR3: TGTGCCAGTACCGGCCAGGGCGGGTTTGGGGCCAACGTCCTGACTTTC.

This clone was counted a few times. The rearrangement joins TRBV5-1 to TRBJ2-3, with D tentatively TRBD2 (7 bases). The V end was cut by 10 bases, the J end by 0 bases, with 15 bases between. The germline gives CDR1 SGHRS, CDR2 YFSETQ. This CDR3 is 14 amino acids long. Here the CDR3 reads CAGSRGGSTDTQYF. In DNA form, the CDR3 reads TGCGCCGGGTCCAGGGGAGGGAGCACAGATACGCAGTATTTT.

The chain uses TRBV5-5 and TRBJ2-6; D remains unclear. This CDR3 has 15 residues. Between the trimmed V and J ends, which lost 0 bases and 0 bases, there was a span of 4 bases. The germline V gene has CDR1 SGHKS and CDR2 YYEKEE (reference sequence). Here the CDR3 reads CASSLGASGANVLTF. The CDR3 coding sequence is TGTGCCAGCAGCTTGGGTGCCTCTGGGGCCAACGTCCTGACTTTC.

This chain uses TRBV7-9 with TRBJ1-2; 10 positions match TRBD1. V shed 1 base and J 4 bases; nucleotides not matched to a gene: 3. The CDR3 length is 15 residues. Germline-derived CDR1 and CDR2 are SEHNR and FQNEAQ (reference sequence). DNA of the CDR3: TGTGCCAGCAGCTTAGGGGACAGGGGATTCTATGGCTACACCTTC. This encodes CASSLGDRGFYGYTF. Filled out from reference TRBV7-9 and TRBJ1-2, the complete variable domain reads DTGVSQNPRHKITKRGQNVTFRCDPISEHNRLYWYRQTLGQGPEFLTYFQNEAQLEKSRLLSDRFSAERPKGSFSTLEIQRTEQGDSAMYLCASSLGDRGFYGYTFGSGTRLTVV.

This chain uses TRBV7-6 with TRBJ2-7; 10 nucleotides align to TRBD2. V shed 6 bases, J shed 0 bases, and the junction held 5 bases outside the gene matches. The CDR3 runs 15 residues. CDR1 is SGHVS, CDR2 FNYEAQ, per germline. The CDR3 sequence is CASSPLAGVSYEQYF. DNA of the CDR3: TGTGCCAGCAGTCCCCTAGCGGGAGTCTCCTACGAGCAGTACTTC. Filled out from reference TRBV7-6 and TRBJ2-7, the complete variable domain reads GAGVSQSPRYKVTKRGQDVALRCDPISGHVSLYWYRQALGQGPEFLTYFNYEAQQDKSGLPNDRFSAERPEGSISTLTIQRTEQRDSAMYRCASSPLAGVSYEQYFGPGTRLTVT.